The 32 T cell receptor beta chains below were found in one sample sequenced in a study of early T cells in non-severe SARS-CoV-2 infection. TCRdb independently ran MiXCR on the 5' RACE reads; one entry per CDR3 protein. The table lists tens of thousands of distinct CDR3 sequences, 10% to 15% of them singletons. The sequenced sample was whole blood. The receptors stem from an adult who was a healthcare worker with PCR-confirmed SARS-CoV-2 infection or an uninfected control (not recorded which).

This clonotype was seen repeatedly, ten times or more. The chain has TRBV12-3 or TRBV12-4 and TRBJ1-4; D uncertain. Trimming left V 6 bases short and J 3 bases short, with 11 bases between. This CDR3 region has 14 residues. The CDR3 spells CASRDGGSNEKLFF. The CDR3 DNA reads as TGTGCCAGCAGGGACGGCGGATCTAATGAAAAACTGTTTTTT.

This clonotype was counted a few times. CDR3 amino acids: CSVESGPYEQYF. In DNA, the CDR3 is TGCAGCGTTGAATCAGGCCCCTACGAGCAGTACTTC. This chain uses TRBV29-1 with TRBJ2-7; D unclear. Germline values: CDR1 SQVTM, CDR2 ANQGSEA. CDR3 length: 12 residues. V was trimmed by 2 bases and J by 2 bases, leaving 7 bases between them.

J is TRBJ2-3 and V is TRBV7-2, with 13 bases aligning to TRBD2. The CDR3 covers 16 residues. The ends lost 5 bases at V and 5 bases at J; junction bases unmatched: 7. Germline V lookup: CDR1 SGHTA, CDR2 FQGNSA. The CDR3 bases are TGTGCCAGCAGCACCCGACTAGCGGGGGGTAGAGATACGCAGTATTTT. Translated: CASSTRLAGGRDTQYF.

The chain recombines TRBV7-2 with TRBJ2-5; D unclear. CDR1 and CDR2 (germline): SGHTA, FQGNSA. V gave up 1 base and J gave up 4 bases, with 13 bases separating them. This CDR3 spans 15 amino acids. The CDR3 protein is CASSLVVGSVETQYF. The CDR3 coding sequence is TGTGCCAGCAGCTTAGTGGTAGGGTCGGTAGAGACCCAGTACTTC.

This sequence joins TRBV4-2 and TRBJ2-5; TRBD2 agrees at 14 bases. The germline V gene has CDR1 LGHNA and CDR2 YNFKEQ. The trim removed 3 bases at V and 2 bases at J, leaving 11 bases unmatched. The length of the CDR3 is 19 residues. The CDR3 protein is CASSQPQGLAGDLQETQYF. The CDR3, as DNA: TGTGCCAGCAGCCAGCCCCAGGGACTAGCGGGGGACCTACAAGAGACCCAGTACTTC.

The table lists this clonotype with many counts. V usage is TRBV12-3 or TRBV12-4 and J usage is TRBJ1-2, with 8 bases identical to TRBD1. CDR3 size: 17 residues. V was clipped by 6 bases and J by 7 bases; unmatched bases: 19. CDR3 sequence: CASSFSNLRQGRRGYTF. Written as DNA, the CDR3 is TGTGCCAGCAGCTTCTCAAATCTCCGACAGGGGCGTCGTGGCTACACCTTC.

This clonotype was seen only a few times. This chain uses TRBV19 with TRBJ2-2; D is perhaps TRBD2 (6 bases). The CDR3 totals 14 residues. V was shortened by 7 bases and J by 4 bases, with 13 bases between the two germline ends. The V gene's germline CDR1 is LNHDA and CDR2 SQIVND (reference sequence). CDR3 protein: CASTTDYPTGELFF. CDR3 in DNA: TGTGCCAGTACCACGGACTATCCCACCGGGGAGCTGTTTTTT.

This clonotype was seen many times. The chain recombines TRBV20-1 with TRBJ1-1, with D possibly matching TRBD1 (6 bases). The V end was cut by 3 bases, the J end by 0 bases, with 11 bases between. Germline V gene data show CDR1 as DFQATT and CDR2 as SNEGSKA (reference sequence). CDR3 length: 14 residues. CDR3 residues: CSASWGDMNTEAFF. CDR3 in DNA: TGCAGTGCTAGTTGGGGGGACATGAACACTGAAGCTTTCTTT.

This clonotype has ten or more counts. The V gene is TRBV11-3, the J gene TRBJ2-3, with TRBD2 matching 11 bases. V shed 5 bases and J 5 bases; nucleotides not matched to a gene: 15. Per germline, CDR1 SGHNT and CDR2 YENEEA. The CDR3 length is 18 residues. CDR3 region: CASSPGLAASLGGDTQYF. The CDR3 DNA reads TGTGCCAGCAGCCCGGGACTAGCGGCCAGCTTGGGGGGAGATACGCAGTATTTT. Combining the CDR3 with reference TRBV11-3 and TRBJ2-3 gives the whole variable domain EAGVVQSPRYKIIEKKQPVAFWCNPISGHNTLYWYLQNLGQGPELLIRYENEEAVDDSQLPKDRFSAERLKGVDSTLKIQPAELGDSAVYLCASSPGLAASLGGDTQYFGPGTRLTVL.

The chain employs TRBV5-1 and TRBJ2-1; D remains unclear. CDR3 length: 13 amino acids. Germline V gene sequence: CDR1 SGHRS, CDR2 YFSETQ. V lost 4 bases to trimming and J lost 7 bases, with 12 bases between them. The CDR3, as DNA: TGCGCCAGCAGCACCGAATTTCGTAATGAGCAGTTCTTC. Amino acid sequence: CASSTEFRNEQFF.

This clonotype was seen just once. The rearrangement links TRBV6-4 to TRBJ2-3, with TRBD2 matching 12 bases. With V trimmed by 5 bases and J by 6 bases, 9 bases remained unmatched. The CDR3 runs 16 residues. The germline V gene has CDR1 MRHNA and CDR2 SNTAGT. The DNA of the CDR3 is TGTGCCAGCAGTCCGCTAGCGGGGGGGCCATTGGATACGCAGTATTTT. Translating gives CASSPLAGGPLDTQYF.

This clonotype was counted many times. V usage is TRBV20-1 and J usage is TRBJ2-5; possibly TRBD1 for D (6 bases). V was cut by 1 base and J by 2 bases, with 14 bases left in between. This CDR3 comprises 15 residues. CDR1 is DFQATT and CDR2 is SNEGSKA in the germline V gene (reference sequence). The CDR3 is CSARALWGPQETQYF. CDR3 bases: TGCAGTGCTAGAGCTTTATGGGGGCCACAAGAGACCCAGTACTTC.

This clonotype was recorded many times. The chain has TRBV19 and TRBJ2-3; a possible D gene is TRBD2 (7 bases). The CDR3 totals 14 residues. Looked up from germline, CDR1 is LNHDA and CDR2 is SQIVND (reference sequence). V lost 5 bases, J lost 8 bases, and 17 bases lay in between. CDR3 bases: TGTGCCAGTAGTTGGCGGGGGCCCACATTTACGCAGTATTTT. Amino acids: CASSWRGPTFTQYF. Complete variable domain (other parts from reference TRBV19 and TRBJ2-3): DGGITQSPKYLFRKEGQNVTLSCEQNLNHDAMYWYRQDPGQGLRLIYYSQIVNDFQKGDIAEGYSVSREKKESFPLTVTSAQKNPTAFYLCASSWRGPTFTQYFGPGTRLTVL.

This clonotype was found a few times. The chain is built from TRBV20-1 and TRBJ2-3; 14 nucleotides match TRBD2. Germline CDR1 DFQATT, CDR2 SNEGSKA (reference sequence). Unmatched junction bases numbered 23, after V lost 6 bases and J lost 6 bases. There are 20 residues in the CDR3. The CDR3 region has the DNA TGCAGTGCACCCCACCAAAAGACTAGCGGGGGGGCCATTTTTGCGGATACGCAGTATTTT. This encodes CSAPHQKTSGGAIFADTQYF.

The chain joins TRBV30 to TRBJ1-2; no clear D gene. The CDR3 has 13 residues. Germline V gene data show CDR1 as GTSNPN and CDR2 as SVGIG (reference sequence). V was shortened by 0 bases and J by 6 bases, with 11 bases between the two germline ends. The CDR3 is CAWSVRRADGYTF. CDR3 bases: TGTGCCTGGAGTGTACGGAGGGCTGATGGCTACACCTTC.

The chain carries TRBV20-1 and TRBJ1-2; TRBD1 might be the D (5 bases). Germline V lookup: CDR1 DFQATT, CDR2 SNEGSKA (reference sequence). The CDR3 runs 15 residues. Trimming pared 4 bases from V and 4 bases from J, leaving 19 bases between. Written as DNA, the CDR3 is TGCAGTGCTACGGGGCTCTCCGAAGGTATCTATGGCTACACCTTC. Protein: CSATGLSEGIYGYTF.

This clonotype was observed many times. This rearrangement joins TRBV19 to TRBJ1-2; D remains unclear. The V gene's germline CDR1 is LNHDA and CDR2 SQIVND (reference sequence). The CDR3 has 13 residues. The V gene lost 2 bases and the J gene lost 0 bases, with 4 bases spanning the gap. The CDR3 here is CASSILPNYGYTF. The CDR3, as DNA: TGTGCCAGTAGTATACTACCTAACTATGGCTACACCTTC.

Note on this clonotype: One base away lies a much larger clone, so this may be a sequencing read error. The genes are TRBV28 and TRBJ2-7; D not certain. Trimming stripped 6 bases from V and 0 bases from J, with 15 bases between. The CDR3 has 15 amino acids. Germline-derived CDR1 and CDR2 are MDHEN and SYDVKM. The CDR3 nucleotides read TGTGCCAGCAGCGCCTCTGACGGATCCTCCTACGAGCAGTACTTC. Translated, it gives CASSASDGSSYEQYF.

In this sample, this clonotype turned up a few times. The gene calls are TRBV20-1 and TRBJ2-7; TRBD1 aligns across 9 bases. Trimming cost V 4 bases and J 6 bases; bases outside gene matches: 16. Germline lookup yields CDR1 DFQATT and CDR2 SNEGSKA (reference sequence). This CDR3 has 16 amino acids. CDR3 nucleotide sequence: TGCAGTGCTACAAACCCGGGACAGGGACCTGGCGGCGAGCAGTACTTC. Its translation: CSATNPGQGPGGEQYF.

The V call is TRBV11-2, the J call TRBJ2-1, with D unclear. The CDR3 covers 15 residues. Germline V CDR1 and CDR2: SGHAT, FQNNGV. Trimming took 1 base from V and 0 from J, leaving 7 bases between them. The CDR3 bases are TGTGCCAGCAGCTTAGGACTGTACTCCTACAATGAGCAGTTCTTC. Its translation is CASSLGLYSYNEQFF.

This clonotype was seen ten or more times. The chain has TRBV3-1 and TRBJ2-3, with D hard to call. The germline CDR1 and CDR2 sequences are LGHDT and YNNKEL (reference sequence). Between the trimmed V and J ends, which lost 3 bases and 2 bases, there was a span of 9 bases. This CDR3 region has 14 residues. CDR3 bases: TGTGCCAGCAGCCAGGAAGACAACACAGATACGCAGTATTTT. Translation gives CASSQEDNTDTQYF.

This clonotype came up a few times. This chain connects TRBV11-2 to TRBJ2-1, with D perhaps given as TRBD1 or TRBD2 (5 bases each). The CDR3 runs 17 residues. The germline CDR1 and CDR2 sequences are SGHAT and FQNNGV. V shed 4 bases and J shed 7 bases, with 23 bases lying between them. The CDR3 DNA reads as TGTGCCAGCAGCTACAGCGGTACTTGGGGCGCGCCGAATGAGCAGTTCTTC. Its translation: CASSYSGTWGAPNEQFF.

The CDR3, as DNA: TGTGCCAGCAGCCCCAGGGCCGGGACAGGGCATGGTAACGAGCAGTACTTC. Translation: CASSPRAGTGHGNEQYF. The chain is built from TRBV7-8 and TRBJ2-7, with 9 bases fitting TRBD1. Per the germline V gene, CDR1 is SGHVS and CDR2 is FQNEAQ. The CDR3 spans 17 residues. Trimming removed 5 bases from V and 5 bases from J; junction bases left unmatched: 16.

This clonotype was seen repeatedly, ten times or more. The chain recombines TRBV7-6 with TRBJ2-7; no clear D gene. The ends were cut back, 1 base at V and 6 bases at J, with 10 bases in the middle. CDR1 is SGHVS, CDR2 FNYEAQ, per germline. CDR3 length equals 13 residues. Here the CDR3 reads CASSLEVGSEQYF. The CDR3 bases are TGTGCCAGCAGCTTAGAAGTAGGTAGCGAGCAGTACTTC.

This clonotype was counted a single time. V gene TRBV11-2 combines with J gene TRBJ2-1; 9 nucleotides line up with TRBD2. CDR3 length: 16 residues. J gave up 11 bases and V 1 base, and 12 bases lay outside the gene matches. Germline V lookup: CDR1 SGHAT, CDR2 FQNNGV. CDR3 nucleotides: TGTGCCAGCAGCTTAGTGGCTAGCGGGGCGTTGAATCAGCAGTTCTTC. Its protein is CASSLVASGALNQQFF. The entire variable domain, with the rest obtained from reference TRBV11-2 and TRBJ2-1, is as follows: EAGVAQSPRYKIIEKRQSVAFWCNPISGHATLYWYQQILGQGPKLLIQFQNNGVVDDSQLPKDRFSAERLKGVDSTLKIQPAKLEDSAVYLCASSLVASGALNQQFFGPGTRLTVL.

This clonotype was counted at least ten times. This sequence joins TRBV6-5 and TRBJ2-2, with D perhaps TRBD1 (6 bases). In germline, CDR1 is MNHEY, CDR2 SVGAGI. The CDR3 runs 13 residues. V dropped 8 bases and J dropped 7 bases, with 14 bases sitting between them. The DNA of the CDR3 is TGTGCCAGCGTAGGACAGTTAGTCGGGGAGCTGTTTTTT. It is translated as CASVGQLVGELFF.

This clonotype was detected only a few times. The rearrangement joins TRBV6-2 or TRBV6-3 to TRBJ1-1, with D unresolved. Germline CDR1 reads MNHEY; CDR2 reads SVGEGT. Trimming shortened V by 3 bases and J by 11 bases, and 16 bases separated the two germline ends. The CDR3 contains 13 residues. CDR3 sequence reads: CASSYYSLEGAFF. CDR3 nucleotide sequence: TGTGCCAGCAGTTATTACAGCCTCGAAGGGGCTTTCTTT.

This clonotype was seen a handful of times. This chain links TRBV5-1 with TRBJ2-6, with D hard to call. V was pared by 0 bases and J by 0 bases, with 7 bases between. The CDR3 contains 16 residues. The germline CDR1 and CDR2 sequences are SGHRS and YFSETQ. The CDR3 DNA follows: TGCGCCAGCAGCTTGGGTACAGCCTCTGGGGCCAACGTCCTGACTTTC. Encoded protein: CASSLGTASGANVLTF.

This clonotype has a count of ten or more. V gene TRBV5-1 combines with J gene TRBJ1-2; the D is unclear. Germline V gene data show CDR1 as SGHRS and CDR2 as YFSETQ. This CDR3 has 14 amino acids. Trimming took off 4 bases at V and 2 bases at J, with 12 bases between the two ends. CDR3 bases: TGCGCCAGCAGCGCCGACCAGAACAACTATGGCTACACCTTC. It yields the protein CASSADQNNYGYTF. The variable domain in full, with the rest retrieved from reference TRBV5-1 and TRBJ1-2, is KAGVTQTPRYLIKTRGQQVTLSCSPISGHRSVSWYQQTPGQGLQFLFEYFSETQRNKGNFPGRFSGRQFSNSRSEMNVSTLELGDSALYLCASSADQNNYGYTFGSGTRLTVV.

This chain joins TRBV3-1 and TRBJ1-1, with unresolved D. The CDR3 is 16 residues long. The germline V and J ends were trimmed by 1 base and 2 bases, with 14 bases remaining between them. Germline CDR1 LGHDT, CDR2 YNNKEL (reference sequence). CDR3 residues: CASSQAWDVGNTEAFF. DNA of the CDR3: TGTGCCAGCAGCCAAGCTTGGGATGTGGGCAACACTGAAGCTTTCTTT.

This clonotype has just a few counts. J is TRBJ2-5 and V is TRBV7-8; D gene unclear. CDR1 SGHVS and CDR2 FQNEAQ come from the germline V gene. CDR3 length: 14 residues. V was clipped by 0 bases and J by 4 bases, with 9 bases between them. The CDR3 DNA reads as TGTGCCAGCAGCTTAGCCGCAATTGGAGAGACCCAGTACTTC. Protein: CASSLAAIGETQYF.

J is TRBJ2-7 and V is TRBV15; D might be TRBD1 (6 bases). This CDR3 contains 15 residues. V was shortened by 0 bases and J by 0 bases, with 9 bases between the two germline ends. CDR1 and CDR2 (germline): LNHNV, YYDKDF (reference sequence). CDR3 sequence reads: CATSRDQGRSYEQYF. The CDR3 nucleotides are TGTGCCACCAGCAGAGATCAGGGGCGCTCCTACGAGCAGTACTTC.